This T cell receptor beta chain was captured in a study of cytomegalovirus exposure and HLA in healthy donors. Whole-study results and caveats: Trimming of TCR beta V- and J-genes showed a link, identified in a later analysis, to a missense DCLRE1C variant.

PCR primers comprised 60 Vbeta and 13 Jbeta primers. Some clones are missing from TCRdb's copy, which holds only in-frame ones; the method was immunoSEQ multiplex PCR. The data show 60,000 to 80,000 clones, with about 78% seen just once and 2.5% to 3.5% held by the top ten. In its sample, this clone was seen a few times. As yet, its antigen is unknown. This CDR3 comprises 15 residues. From germline, CDR1 is SGHNT and CDR2 YENEEA. V was clipped by 5 bases and J by 3 bases, with 16 bases between them. The origin of this receptor is a girl aged 10 to 17 in good health and CMV-seropositive. Sequenced sample: PBMCs. The rearrangement uses TRBV11-3 and TRBJ2-5, with TRBD2 as a possible D gene (5 bases). CDR3 in DNA: TGTGCCAGCAGCCCCGGGGTCCGGGAAGAAGAGACCCAGTACTTC. This encodes CASSPGVREEETQYF.